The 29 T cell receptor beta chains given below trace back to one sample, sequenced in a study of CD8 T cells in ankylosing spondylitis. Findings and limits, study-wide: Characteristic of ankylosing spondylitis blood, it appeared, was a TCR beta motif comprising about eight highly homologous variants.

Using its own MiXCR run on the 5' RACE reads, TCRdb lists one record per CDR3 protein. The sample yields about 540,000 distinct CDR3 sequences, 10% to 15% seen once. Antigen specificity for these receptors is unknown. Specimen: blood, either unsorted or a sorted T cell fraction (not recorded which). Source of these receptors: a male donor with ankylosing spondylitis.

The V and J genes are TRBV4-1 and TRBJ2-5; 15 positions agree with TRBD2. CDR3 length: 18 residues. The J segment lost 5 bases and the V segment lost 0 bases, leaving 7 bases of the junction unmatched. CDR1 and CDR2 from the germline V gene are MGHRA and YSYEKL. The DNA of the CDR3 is TGCGCCAGCAGCCAAGAGTGGACTAGCGGGAGGGCCGGCGAGACCCAGTACTTC. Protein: CASSQEWTSGRAGETQYF.

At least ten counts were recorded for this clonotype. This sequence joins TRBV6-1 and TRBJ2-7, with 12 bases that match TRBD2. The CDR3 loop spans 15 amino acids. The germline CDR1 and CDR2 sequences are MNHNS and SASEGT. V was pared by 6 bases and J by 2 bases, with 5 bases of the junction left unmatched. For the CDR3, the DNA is TGTGCCAGCAGGCCATCTAGCGGGAGGGCCTACGAGCAGTACTTC. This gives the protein CASRPSSGRAYEQYF.

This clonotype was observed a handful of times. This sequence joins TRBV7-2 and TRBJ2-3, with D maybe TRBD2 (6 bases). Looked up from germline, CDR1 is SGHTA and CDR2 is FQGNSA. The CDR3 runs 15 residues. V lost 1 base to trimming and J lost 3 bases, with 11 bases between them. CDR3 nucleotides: TGTGCCAGCAGCTTAGGCAGCGGGCGAACAGATACGCAGTATTTT. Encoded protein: CASSLGSGRTDTQYF.

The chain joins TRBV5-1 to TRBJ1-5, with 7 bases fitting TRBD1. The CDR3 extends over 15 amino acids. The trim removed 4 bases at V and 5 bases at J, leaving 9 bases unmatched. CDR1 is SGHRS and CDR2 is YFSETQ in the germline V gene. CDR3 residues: CASSPTGTGHQPQHF. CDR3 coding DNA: TGCGCCAGCAGCCCGACAGGGACTGGTCATCAGCCCCAGCATTTT.

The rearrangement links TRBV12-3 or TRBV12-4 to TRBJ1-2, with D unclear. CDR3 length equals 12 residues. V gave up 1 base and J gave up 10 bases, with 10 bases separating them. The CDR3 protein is CASSLGYVTYTF. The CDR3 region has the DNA TGTGCCAGCAGTTTAGGATACGTTACCTACACCTTC.

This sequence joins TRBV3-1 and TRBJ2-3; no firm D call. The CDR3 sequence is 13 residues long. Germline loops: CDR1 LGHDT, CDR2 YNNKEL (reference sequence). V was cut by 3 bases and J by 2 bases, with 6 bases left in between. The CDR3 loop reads CASSHSTTDTQYF. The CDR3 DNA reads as TGTGCCAGCAGCCATTCTACCACAGATACGCAGTATTTT.

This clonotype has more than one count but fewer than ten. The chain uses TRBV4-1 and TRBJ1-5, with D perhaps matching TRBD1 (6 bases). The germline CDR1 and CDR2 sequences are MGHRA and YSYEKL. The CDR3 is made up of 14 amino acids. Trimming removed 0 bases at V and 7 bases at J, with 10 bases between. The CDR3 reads CASSQDNQGQPQHF. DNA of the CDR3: TGCGCCAGCAGCCAAGATAACCAGGGGCAGCCCCAGCATTTT.

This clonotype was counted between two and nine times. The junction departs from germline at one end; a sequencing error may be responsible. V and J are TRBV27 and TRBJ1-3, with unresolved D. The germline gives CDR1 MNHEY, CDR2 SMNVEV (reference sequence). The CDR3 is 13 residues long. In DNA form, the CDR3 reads TGTGCCAGCCGGTCTAGGCCAGCCGCTCTGTTGTTTTTT. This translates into CASRSRPAALLFF.

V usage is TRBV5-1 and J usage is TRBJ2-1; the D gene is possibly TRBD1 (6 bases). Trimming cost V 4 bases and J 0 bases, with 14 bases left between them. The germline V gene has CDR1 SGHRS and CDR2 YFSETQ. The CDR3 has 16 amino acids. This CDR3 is CASSTGQPSSYNEQFF. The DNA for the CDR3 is TGCGCCAGCAGCACAGGACAGCCAAGCTCCTACAATGAGCAGTTCTTC.

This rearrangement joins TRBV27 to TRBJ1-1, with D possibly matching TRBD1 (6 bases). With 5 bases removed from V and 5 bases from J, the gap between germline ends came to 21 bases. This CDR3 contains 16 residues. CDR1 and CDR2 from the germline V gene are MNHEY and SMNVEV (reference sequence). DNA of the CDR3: TGTGCCAGCAGTACAATTTTGAACAGGGTACGAACTGAAGCTTTCTTT. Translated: CASSTILNRVRTEAFF.

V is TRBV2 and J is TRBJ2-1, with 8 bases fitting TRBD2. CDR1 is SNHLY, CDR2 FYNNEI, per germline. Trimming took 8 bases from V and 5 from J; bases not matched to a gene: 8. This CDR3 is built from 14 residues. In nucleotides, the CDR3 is TGTGCCAGCCTCCGACTAGCGATAAACAATGAGCAGTTCTTC. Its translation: CASLRLAINNEQFF.

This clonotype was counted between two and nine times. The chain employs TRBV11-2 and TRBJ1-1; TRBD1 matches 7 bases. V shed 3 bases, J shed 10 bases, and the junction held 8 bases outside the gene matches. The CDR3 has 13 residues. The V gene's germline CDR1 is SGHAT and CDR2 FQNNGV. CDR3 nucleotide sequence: TGTGCCAGCAGCTTTGGGACAACAGGGGTAGCTTTCTTT. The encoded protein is CASSFGTTGVAFF.

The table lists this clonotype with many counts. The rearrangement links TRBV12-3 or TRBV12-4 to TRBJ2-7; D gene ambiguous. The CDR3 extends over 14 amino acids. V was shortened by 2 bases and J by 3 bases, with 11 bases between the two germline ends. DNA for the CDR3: TGTGCCAGCAGTTTAAGCGAGACTCTCTACGAGCAGTACTTC. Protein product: CASSLSETLYEQYF.

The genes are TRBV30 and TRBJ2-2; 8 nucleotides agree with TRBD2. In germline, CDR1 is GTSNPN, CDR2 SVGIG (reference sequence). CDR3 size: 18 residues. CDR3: CAGVGGASGLALGGELFF. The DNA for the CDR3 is TGTGCGGGAGTGGGGGGGGCCTCAGGACTAGCACTTGGCGGGGAGCTGTTTTTT.

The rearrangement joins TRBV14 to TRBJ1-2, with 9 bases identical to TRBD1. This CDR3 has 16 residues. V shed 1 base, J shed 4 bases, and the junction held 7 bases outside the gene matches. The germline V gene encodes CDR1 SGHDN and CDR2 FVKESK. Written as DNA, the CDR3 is TGTGCCAGCAGCCAAGCCGCCGGGACAGGGAGCTATGGCTACACCTTC. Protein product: CASSQAAGTGSYGYTF.

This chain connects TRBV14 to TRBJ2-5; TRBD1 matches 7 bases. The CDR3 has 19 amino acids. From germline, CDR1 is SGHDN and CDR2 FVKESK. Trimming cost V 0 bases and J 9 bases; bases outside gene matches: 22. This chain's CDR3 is CASSQEPGGTPISRVAQYF. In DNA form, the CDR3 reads TGTGCCAGCAGCCAAGAGCCAGGGGGTACCCCCATCTCAAGAGTGGCCCAGTACTTC.

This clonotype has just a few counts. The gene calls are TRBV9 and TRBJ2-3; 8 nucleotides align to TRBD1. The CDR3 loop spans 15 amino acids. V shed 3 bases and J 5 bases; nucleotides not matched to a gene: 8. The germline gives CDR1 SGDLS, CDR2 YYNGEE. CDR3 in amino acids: CASSAPRGQGDTQYF. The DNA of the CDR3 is TGTGCCAGCAGCGCCCCCAGGGGGCAAGGAGATACGCAGTATTTT.

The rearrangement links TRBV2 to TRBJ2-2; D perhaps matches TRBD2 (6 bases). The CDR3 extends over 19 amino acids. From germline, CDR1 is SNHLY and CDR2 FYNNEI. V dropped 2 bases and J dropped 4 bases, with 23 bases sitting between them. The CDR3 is CASSESGIPVVSGTGELFF. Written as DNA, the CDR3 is TGTGCCAGCAGTGAATCCGGGATTCCGGTGGTTAGCGGCACCGGGGAGCTGTTTTTT.

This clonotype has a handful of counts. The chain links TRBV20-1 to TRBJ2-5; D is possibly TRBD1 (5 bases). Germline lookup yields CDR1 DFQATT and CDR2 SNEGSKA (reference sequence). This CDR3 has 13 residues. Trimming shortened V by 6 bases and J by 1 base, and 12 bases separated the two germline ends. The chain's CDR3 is CSAGGHLQETQYF. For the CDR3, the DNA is TGCAGTGCCGGCGGACACCTCCAAGAGACCCAGTACTTC.

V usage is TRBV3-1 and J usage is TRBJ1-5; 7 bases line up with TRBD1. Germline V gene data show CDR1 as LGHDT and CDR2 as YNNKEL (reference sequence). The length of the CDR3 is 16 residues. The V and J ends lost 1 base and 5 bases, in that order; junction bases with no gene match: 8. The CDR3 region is CASSQGYGGGDQPQHF. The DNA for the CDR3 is TGTGCCAGCAGCCAAGGCTACGGAGGGGGCGATCAGCCCCAGCATTTT.

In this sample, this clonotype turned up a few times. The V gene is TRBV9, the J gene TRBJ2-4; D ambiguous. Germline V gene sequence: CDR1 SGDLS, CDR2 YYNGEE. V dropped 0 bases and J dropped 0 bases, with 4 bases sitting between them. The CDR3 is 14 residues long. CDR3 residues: CASSVGRAKNIQYF. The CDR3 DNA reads TGTGCCAGCAGCGTAGGGAGAGCCAAAAACATTCAGTACTTC.

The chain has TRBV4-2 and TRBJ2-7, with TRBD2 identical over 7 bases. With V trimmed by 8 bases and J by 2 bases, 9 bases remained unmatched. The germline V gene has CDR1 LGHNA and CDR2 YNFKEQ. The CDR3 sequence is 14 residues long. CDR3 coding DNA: TGTGCCAGCGGAAAAAGGGAGGGTCCCTACGAGCAGTACTTC. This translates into CASGKREGPYEQYF.

This CDR3 reads CASSLMSSGSNEQFF. CDR3 DNA: TGCGCCAGCAGCTTAATGTCTAGCGGGAGCAATGAGCAGTTCTTC. This chain connects TRBV5-1 to TRBJ2-1, with 10 positions matching TRBD2. The trim removed 2 bases at V and 6 bases at J, leaving 5 bases unmatched. Germline CDR1 SGHRS, CDR2 YFSETQ. The CDR3 is 15 residues long.

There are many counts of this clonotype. The CDR3 loop reads CSLNRDGFTDTQYF. The CDR3 DNA is TGCAGCCTTAACCGGGACGGGTTCACAGATACGCAGTATTTT. This rearrangement joins TRBV29-1 to TRBJ2-3, with D perhaps TRBD1 or TRBD2 (5 bases each). V lost 8 bases and J lost 2, with 17 bases in between. This CDR3 contains 14 residues. Germline values: CDR1 SQVTM, CDR2 ANQGSEA.

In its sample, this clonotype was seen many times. CDR3 protein: CASRPGTGYYEQYV. The CDR3 DNA sequence: TGTGCCAGCAGACCCGGGACAGGGTACTACGAGCAGTACGTC. V and J are TRBV12-3 or TRBV12-4 and TRBJ2-7; 9 nucleotides match TRBD1. V was clipped by 6 bases and J by 3 bases; unmatched bases: 6. The CDR3 loop spans 14 amino acids.

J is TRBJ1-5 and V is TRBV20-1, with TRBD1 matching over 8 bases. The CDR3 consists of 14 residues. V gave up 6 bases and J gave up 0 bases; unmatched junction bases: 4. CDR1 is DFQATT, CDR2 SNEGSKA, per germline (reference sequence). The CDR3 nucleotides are TGCAGTGCAACCGACAGGGGTAGCAATCAGCCCCAGCATTTT. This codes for CSATDRGSNQPQHF.

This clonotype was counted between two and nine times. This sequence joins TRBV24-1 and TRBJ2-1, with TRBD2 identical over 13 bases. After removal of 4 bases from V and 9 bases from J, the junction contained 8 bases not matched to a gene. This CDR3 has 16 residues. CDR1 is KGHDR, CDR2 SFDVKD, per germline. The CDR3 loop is CATSDSLAGGPGEQFF. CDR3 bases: TGTGCCACCAGTGACTCACTAGCGGGAGGGCCCGGTGAGCAGTTCTTC.

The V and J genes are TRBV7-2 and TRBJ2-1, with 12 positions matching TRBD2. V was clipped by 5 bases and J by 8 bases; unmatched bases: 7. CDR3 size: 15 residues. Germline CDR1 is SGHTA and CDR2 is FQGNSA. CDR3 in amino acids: CASSQGRLAGDEQFF. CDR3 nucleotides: TGTGCCAGCAGCCAGGGAAGACTAGCGGGAGATGAGCAGTTCTTC.

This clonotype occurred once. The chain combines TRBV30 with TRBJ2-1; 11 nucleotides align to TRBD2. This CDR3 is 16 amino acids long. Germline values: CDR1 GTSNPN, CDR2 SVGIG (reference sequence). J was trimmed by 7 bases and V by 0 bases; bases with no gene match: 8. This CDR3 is CAWSVLAGAGGNEQFF. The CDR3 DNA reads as TGTGCCTGGAGTGTACTAGCGGGAGCCGGGGGAAATGAGCAGTTCTTC.